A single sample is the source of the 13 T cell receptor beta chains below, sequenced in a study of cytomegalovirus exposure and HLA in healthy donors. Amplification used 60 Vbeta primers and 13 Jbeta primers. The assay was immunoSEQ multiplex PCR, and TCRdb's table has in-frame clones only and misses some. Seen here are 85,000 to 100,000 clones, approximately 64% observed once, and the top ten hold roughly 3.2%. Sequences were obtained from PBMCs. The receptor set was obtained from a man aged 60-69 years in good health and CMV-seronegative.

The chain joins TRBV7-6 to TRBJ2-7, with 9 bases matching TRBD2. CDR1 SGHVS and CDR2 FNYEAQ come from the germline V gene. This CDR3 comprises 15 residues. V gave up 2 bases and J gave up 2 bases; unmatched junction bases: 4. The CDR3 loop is CASSLTAGGPYEQYF. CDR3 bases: TGTGCCAGCAGCTTAACGGCGGGGGGGCCCTACGAGCAGTACTTC.

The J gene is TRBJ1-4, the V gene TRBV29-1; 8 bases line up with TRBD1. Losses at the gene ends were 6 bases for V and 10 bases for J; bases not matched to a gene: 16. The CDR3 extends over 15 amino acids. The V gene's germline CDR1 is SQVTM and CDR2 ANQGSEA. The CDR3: CSVRGPGIGDGKLFF. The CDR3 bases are TGCAGCGTCAGGGGGCCGGGGATCGGGGATGGAAAACTGTTTTTT.

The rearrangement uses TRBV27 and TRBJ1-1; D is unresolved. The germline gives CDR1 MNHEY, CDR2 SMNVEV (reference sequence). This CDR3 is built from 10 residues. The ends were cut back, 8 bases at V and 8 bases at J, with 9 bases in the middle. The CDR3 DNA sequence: TGTGCCAGCGTCACCTACGAAGCTTTCTTT. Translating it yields CASVTYEAFF.

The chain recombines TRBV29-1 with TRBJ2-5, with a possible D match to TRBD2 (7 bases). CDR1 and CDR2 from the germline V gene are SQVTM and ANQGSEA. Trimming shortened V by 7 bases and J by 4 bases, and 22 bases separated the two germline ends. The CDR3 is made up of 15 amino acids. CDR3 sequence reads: CSGQGTINLLETQYF. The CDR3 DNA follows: TGCAGCGGCCAGGGGACTATAAACTTGCTAGAGACCCAGTACTTC. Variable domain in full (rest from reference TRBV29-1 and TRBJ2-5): SAVISQKPSRDICQRGTSLTIQCQVDSQVTMMFWYRQQPGQSLTLIATANQGSEATYESGFVIDKFPISRPNLTFSTLTVSNMSPEDSSIYLCSGQGTINLLETQYFGPGTRLLVL.

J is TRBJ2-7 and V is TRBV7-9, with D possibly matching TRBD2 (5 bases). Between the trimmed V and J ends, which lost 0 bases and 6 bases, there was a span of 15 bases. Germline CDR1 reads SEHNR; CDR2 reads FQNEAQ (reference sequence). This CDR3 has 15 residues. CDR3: CASSLAFGERGEQYF. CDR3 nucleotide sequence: TGTGCCAGCAGCTTAGCGTTTGGGGAGCGTGGCGAGCAGTACTTC.

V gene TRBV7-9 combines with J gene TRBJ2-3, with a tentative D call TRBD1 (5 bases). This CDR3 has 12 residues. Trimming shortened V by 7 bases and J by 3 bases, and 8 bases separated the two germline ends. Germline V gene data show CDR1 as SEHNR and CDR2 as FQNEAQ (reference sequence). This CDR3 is CASNAGTDTQYF. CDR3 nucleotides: TGTGCCAGCAACGCAGGGACAGATACGCAGTATTTT.

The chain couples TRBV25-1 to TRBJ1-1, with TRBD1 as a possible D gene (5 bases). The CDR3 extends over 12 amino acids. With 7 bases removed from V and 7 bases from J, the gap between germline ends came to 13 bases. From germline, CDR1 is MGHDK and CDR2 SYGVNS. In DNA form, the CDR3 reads TGTGCCAGCACCAAATCGGGGGGTGAAGCTTTCTTT. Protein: CASTKSGGEAFF.

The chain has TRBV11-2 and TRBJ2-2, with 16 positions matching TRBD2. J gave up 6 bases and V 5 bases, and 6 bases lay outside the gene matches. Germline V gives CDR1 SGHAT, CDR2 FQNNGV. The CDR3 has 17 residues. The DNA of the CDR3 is TGTGCCAGCAGCCGGGGACTAGCGGGGGGGCGGGCCGGGGAGCTGTTTTTT. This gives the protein CASSRGLAGGRAGELFF.

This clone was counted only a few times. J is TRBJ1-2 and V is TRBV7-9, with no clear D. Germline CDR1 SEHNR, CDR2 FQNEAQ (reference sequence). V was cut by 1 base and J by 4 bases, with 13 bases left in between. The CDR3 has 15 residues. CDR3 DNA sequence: TGTGCCAGCAGCTTAGAGCCTGACGGGAGCTATGGCTACACCTTC. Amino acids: CASSLEPDGSYGYTF.

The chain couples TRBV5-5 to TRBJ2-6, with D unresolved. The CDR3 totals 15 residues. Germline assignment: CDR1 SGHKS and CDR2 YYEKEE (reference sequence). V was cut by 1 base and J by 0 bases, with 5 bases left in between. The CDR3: CASSLSYSGANVLTF. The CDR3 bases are TGTGCCAGCAGCTTGTCGTACTCTGGGGCCAACGTCCTGACTTTC.

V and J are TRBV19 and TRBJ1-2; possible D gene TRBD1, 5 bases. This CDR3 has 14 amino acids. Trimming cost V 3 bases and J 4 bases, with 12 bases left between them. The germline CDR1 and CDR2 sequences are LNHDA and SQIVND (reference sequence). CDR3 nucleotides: TGTGCCAGTAGTATCAGTGCGGGGGGCTATGGCTACACCTTC. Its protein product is CASSISAGGYGYTF.

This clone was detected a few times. CDR3 DNA: TGCGCCAGCAGCTTGGCCACCGGGGGAATCGGGGAGCTGTTTTTT. The encoded protein is CASSLATGGIGELFF. The V and J genes are TRBV5-1 and TRBJ2-2; the D gene is possibly TRBD2 (6 bases). Germline CDR1 reads SGHRS; CDR2 reads YFSETQ. The CDR3 runs 15 residues. The V end was cut by 0 bases, the J end by 7 bases, with 13 bases between.

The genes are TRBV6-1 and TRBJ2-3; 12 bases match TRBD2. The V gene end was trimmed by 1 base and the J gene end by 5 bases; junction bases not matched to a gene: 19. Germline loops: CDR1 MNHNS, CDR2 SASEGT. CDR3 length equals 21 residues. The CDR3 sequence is CASSEGWVGPSGGESRDTQYF. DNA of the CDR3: TGTGCCAGCAGTGAAGGATGGGTAGGGCCTAGCGGGGGGGAATCACGAGATACGCAGTATTTT.